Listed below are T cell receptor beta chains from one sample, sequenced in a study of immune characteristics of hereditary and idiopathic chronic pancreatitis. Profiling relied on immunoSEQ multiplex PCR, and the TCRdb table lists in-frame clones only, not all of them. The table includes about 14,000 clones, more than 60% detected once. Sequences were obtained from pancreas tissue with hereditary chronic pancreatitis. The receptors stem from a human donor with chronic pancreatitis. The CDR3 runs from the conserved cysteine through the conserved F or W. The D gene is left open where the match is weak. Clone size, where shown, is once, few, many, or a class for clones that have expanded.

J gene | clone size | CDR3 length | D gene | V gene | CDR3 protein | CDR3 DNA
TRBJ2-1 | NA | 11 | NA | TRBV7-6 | CASSRGNEQFF | TGTGCCAGCAGCCGAGGGAATGAGCAGTTCTTC
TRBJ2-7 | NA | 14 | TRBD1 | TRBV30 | CAWSAGTGPYEQYF | TGTGCCTGGAGTGCCGGGACAGGGCCCTACGAGCAGTACTTC
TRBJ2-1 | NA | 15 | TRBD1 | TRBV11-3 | CASSLEQGAYNEQFF | TGTGCCAGCAGCTTGGAACAGGGGGCGTACAATGAGCAGTTCTTC
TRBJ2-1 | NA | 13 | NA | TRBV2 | CASWSSVYNEQFF | TGTGCCAGCTGGTCGTCCGTTTACAATGAGCAGTTCTTC
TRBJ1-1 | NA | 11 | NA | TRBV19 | CASKGNTEAFF | TGTGCCAGTAAAGGGAACACTGAAGCTTTCTTT
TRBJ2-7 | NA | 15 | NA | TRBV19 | CASSRTGFGPYEQYF | TGTGCCAGTTCCCGGACTGGGTTCGGCCCCTACGAGCAGTACTTC
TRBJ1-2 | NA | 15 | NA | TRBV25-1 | CASRGLGAWTYGYTF | TGTGCCAGTAGAGGGTTAGGAGCATGGACCTATGGCTACACCTTC
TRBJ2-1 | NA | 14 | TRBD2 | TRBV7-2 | CASSSQLAGEKQFF | TGTGCCAGCAGCTCACAACTAGCGGGAGAGAAGCAGTTCTTC
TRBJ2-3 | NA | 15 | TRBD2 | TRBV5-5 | CASSLAPGLGGTQYF | TGTGCCAGCAGTTTGGCACCGGGACTAGGGGGTACGCAGTATTTT
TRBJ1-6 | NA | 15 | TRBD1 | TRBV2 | CASTDRDSYNSPLHF | TGTGCCAGCACGGACAGGGACTCCTATAATTCACCCCTCCACTTT
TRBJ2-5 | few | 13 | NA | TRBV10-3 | CAIRPIEGETQYF | TGTGCCATCAGACCAATAGAGGGGGAGACCCAGTACTTC
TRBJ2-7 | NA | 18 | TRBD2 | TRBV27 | CASSFRPGLAGDHYEQYF | TGTGCCAGCAGTTTTAGACCGGGACTAGCGGGAGATCACTACGAGCAGTACTTC
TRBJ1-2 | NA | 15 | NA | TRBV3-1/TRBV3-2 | CASSRSGPGPYGYTF | TGTGCCAGCAGCCGAAGCGGACCCGGACCCTATGGCTACACCTTC
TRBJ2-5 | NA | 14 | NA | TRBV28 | CASSPNDRWETQYF | TGTGCCAGCAGTCCCAATGACAGGTGGGAGACCCAGTACTTC
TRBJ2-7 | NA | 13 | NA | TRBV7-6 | CASSLGRNYEQYF | TGTGCCAGCAGCTTAGGACGGAACTACGAGCAGTACTTC
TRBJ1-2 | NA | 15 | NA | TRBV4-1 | CASSQAPQGTYGYTF | TGCGCCAGCAGCCAAGCCCCCCAGGGCACCTATGGCTACACCTTC
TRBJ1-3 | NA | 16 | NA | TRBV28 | CASSFVGEGFAGTIYF | TGTGCCAGCAGTTTTGTAGGGGAGGGCTTCGCGGGCACCATATATTTT
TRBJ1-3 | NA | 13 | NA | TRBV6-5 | CASSPLGRNTIYF | TGTGCCAGCAGCCCCCTAGGCCGAAACACCATATATTTT
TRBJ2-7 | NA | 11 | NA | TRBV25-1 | CASSGGYEQYF | TGTGCCAGCAGTGGGGGCTACGAGCAGTACTTC
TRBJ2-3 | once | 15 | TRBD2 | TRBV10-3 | CAISAGEGETDTQYF | TGTGCCATCAGTGCTGGGGAGGGAGAAACAGATACGCAGTATTTT
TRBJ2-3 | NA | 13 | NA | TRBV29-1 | CSAGPSSTDTQYF | TGCAGCGCGGGACCATCTAGCACAGATACGCAGTATTTT
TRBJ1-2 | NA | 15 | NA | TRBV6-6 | CASSYRDPKGYGYTF | TGTGCCAGCAGTTACAGGGACCCCAAGGGGTATGGCTACACCTTC
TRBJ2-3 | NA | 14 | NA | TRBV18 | CASSPHPPTDTQYF | TGTGCCAGCTCACCACACCCCCCAACAGATACGCAGTATTTT
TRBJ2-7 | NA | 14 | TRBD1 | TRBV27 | CASSQDRGSYEQYF | TGTGCCAGCAGTCAGGACAGGGGGTCCTACGAGCAGTACTTC
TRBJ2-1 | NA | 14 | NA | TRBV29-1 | CSAARGSGHNEQFF | TGCAGCGCTGCCAGGGGTAGCGGGCATAATGAGCAGTTCTTC
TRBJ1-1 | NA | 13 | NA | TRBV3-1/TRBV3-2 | CASSQPGHRPAFF | TGTGCCAGCAGCCAACCGGGACACCGACCCGCTTTCTTT
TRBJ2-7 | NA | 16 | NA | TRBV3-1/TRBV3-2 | CASSQSPGLTSYEQYF | TGTGCCAGCAGCCAATCTCCGGGACTGACGAGCTACGAGCAGTACTTC
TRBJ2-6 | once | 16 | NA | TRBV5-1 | CASSPDGSSGANVLTF | TGCGCCAGCAGCCCGGACGGTAGCTCTGGGGCCAACGTCCTGACTTTC
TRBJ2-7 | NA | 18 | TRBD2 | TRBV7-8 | CASSWTSGTREKSYEQYF | TGTGCCAGCAGCTGGACTAGCGGGACCCGGGAAAAATCCTACGAGCAGTACTTC
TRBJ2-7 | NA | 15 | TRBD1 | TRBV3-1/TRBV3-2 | CASSQTGTGGYEQYF | TGTGCCAGCAGCCAAACCGGGACAGGGGGCTACGAGCAGTACTTC
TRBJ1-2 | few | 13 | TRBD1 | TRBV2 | CASRAGQGGGYTF | TGTGCCAGCAGAGCGGGACAGGGAGGCGGCTACACCTTC
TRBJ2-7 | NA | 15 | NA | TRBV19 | CASSIEAGQIYEQYF | TGTGCCAGTAGTATAGAGGCTGGACAAATCTACGAGCAGTACTTC
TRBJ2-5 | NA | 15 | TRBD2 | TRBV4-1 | CASSPWGGMGETQYF | TGCGCCAGCAGCCCTTGGGGGGGAATGGGAGAGACCCAGTACTTC
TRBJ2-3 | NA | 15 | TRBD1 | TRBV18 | CASSPPGQGGYTQYF | TGTGCCAGCTCACCTCCGGGACAGGGGGGTTATACGCAGTATTTT
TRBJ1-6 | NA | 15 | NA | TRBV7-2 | CASSQRPGANSPLHF | TGTGCCAGCAGCCAACGGCCGGGCGCTAATTCACCCCTCCACTTT
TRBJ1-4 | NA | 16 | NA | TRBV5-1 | CASSPGGTRTNEKLFF | TGCGCCAGCAGCCCTGGCGGGACACGGACTAATGAAAAACTGTTTTTT
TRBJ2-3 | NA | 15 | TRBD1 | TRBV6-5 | CASSSYTDRANTQYF | TGTGCCAGCAGCTCCTACACGGACAGGGCGAATACGCAGTATTTT
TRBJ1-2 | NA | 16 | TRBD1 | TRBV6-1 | CASSEYRGLANYGYTF | TGTGCCAGCAGTGAATACAGGGGGTTAGCTAACTATGGCTACACCTTC
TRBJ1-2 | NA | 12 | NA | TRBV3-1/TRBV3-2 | CASSQDEYGYTF | TGTGCCAGCAGCCAAGATGAGTATGGCTACACCTTC
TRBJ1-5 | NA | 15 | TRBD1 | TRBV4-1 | CASSQDGTVNQPQHF | TGCGCCAGCAGCCAAGATGGGACAGTCAATCAGCCCCAGCATTTT
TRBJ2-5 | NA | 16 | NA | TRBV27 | CASSLRSQGAGETQYF | TGTGCCAGCAGTTTAAGGTCTCAGGGAGCCGGAGAGACCCAGTACTTC
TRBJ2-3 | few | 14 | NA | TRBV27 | CASSLSRGRDTQYF | TGTGCCAGCAGTTTATCCCGGGGAAGAGATACGCAGTATTTT
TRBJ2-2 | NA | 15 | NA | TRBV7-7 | CASSRGPGDTGELFF | TGTGCTAGCAGCCGAGGACCGGGAGACACCGGGGAGCTGTTTTTT
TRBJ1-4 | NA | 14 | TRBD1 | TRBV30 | CAWRRTGGNEKLFF | TGTGCCTGGAGAAGGACAGGCGGGAATGAAAAACTGTTTTTT
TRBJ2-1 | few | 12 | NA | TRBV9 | CASSVGSRGPFF | TGTGCCAGCAGCGTAGGTAGTCGTGGGCCGTTCTTC
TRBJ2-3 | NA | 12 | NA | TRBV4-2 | CASSPWSDTQYF | TGTGCCAGCAGCCCATGGAGTGATACGCAGTATTTT
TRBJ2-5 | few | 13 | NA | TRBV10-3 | CAIMGSNQETQYF | TGTGCCATCATGGGCTCCAATCAAGAGACCCAGTACTTC
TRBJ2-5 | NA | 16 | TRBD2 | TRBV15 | CATSRGTSGIGETQYF | TGTGCCACCAGCAGGGGGACTAGCGGGATCGGAGAGACCCAGTACTTC
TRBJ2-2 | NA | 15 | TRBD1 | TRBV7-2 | CASSSTGAGTGELFF | TGTGCCAGCAGCTCGACAGGGGCGGGGACCGGGGAGCTGTTTTTT
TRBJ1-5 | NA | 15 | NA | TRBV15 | CATSRAPTLNQPQHF | TGTGCCACCAGCAGAGCCCCCACACTAAATCAGCCCCAGCATTTT
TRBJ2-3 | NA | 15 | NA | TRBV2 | CASTKQLPTTDTQYF | TGTGCCAGTACTAAACAGCTACCAACCACAGATACGCAGTATTTT
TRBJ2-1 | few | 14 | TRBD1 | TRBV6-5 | CASSRDRGANEQFF | TGTGCCAGCAGCCGGGACAGGGGTGCTAATGAGCAGTTCTTC
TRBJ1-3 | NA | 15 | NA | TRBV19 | CASSIIQGSGNTIYF | TGTGCCAGTAGTATCATCCAGGGATCTGGAAACACCATATATTTT
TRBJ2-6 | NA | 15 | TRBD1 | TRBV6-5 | CASSLTGAGANVLTF | TGTGCCAGCAGTCTTACAGGGGCTGGGGCCAACGTCCTGACTTTC
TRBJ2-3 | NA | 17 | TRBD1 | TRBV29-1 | CSVETGQGIAGTDTQYF | TGCAGCGTTGAAACGGGACAGGGGATAGCGGGCACAGATACGCAGTATTTT
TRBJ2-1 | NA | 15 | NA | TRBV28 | CASSGLERLDNEQFF | TGTGCCAGCTCCGGACTGGAAAGGCTAGACAATGAGCAGTTCTTC
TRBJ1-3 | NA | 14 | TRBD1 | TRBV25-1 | CASSDTGGTNTIYF | TGTGCCAGCAGTGATACAGGGGGAACAAACACCATATATTTT
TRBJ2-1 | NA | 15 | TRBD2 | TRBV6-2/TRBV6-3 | CASSNRGERIDEQFF | TGTGCCAGCAGCAACCGGGGGGAGAGAATAGATGAGCAGTTCTTC
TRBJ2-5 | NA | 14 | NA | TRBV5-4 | CASSPIGGQETQYF | TGTGCCAGCAGCCCCATTGGGGGCCAAGAGACCCAGTACTTC